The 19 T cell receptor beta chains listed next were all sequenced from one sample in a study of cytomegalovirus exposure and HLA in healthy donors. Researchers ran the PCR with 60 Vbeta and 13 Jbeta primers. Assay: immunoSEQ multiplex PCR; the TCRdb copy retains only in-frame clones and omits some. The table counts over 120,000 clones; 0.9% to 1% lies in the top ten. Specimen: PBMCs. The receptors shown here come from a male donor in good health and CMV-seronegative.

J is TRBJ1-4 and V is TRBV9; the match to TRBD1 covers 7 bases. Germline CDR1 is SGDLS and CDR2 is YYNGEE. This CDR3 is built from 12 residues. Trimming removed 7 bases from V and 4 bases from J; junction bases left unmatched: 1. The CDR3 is CASRQGNEKLFF. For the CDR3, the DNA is TGTGCCAGCCGACAGGGTAATGAAAAACTGTTTTTT. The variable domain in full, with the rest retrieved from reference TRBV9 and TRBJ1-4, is DSGVTQTPKHLITATGQRVTLRCSPRSGDLSVYWYQQSLDQGLQFLIQYYNGEERAKGNILERFSAQQFPDLHSELNLSSLELGDSALYFCASRQGNEKLFFGSGTQLSVL.

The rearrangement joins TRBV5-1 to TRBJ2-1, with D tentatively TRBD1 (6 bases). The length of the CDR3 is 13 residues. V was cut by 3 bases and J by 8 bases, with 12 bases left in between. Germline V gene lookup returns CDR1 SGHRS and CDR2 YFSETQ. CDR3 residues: CASSSVGADEQFF. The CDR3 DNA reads TGCGCCAGCAGCTCCGTGGGGGCTGATGAGCAGTTCTTC.

CDR3 amino acids: CASSLGPQGKEQYF. The CDR3 region has the DNA TGTGCCAGCAGCTTAGGTCCGCAGGGAAAAGAGCAGTACTTC. The chain combines TRBV13 with TRBJ2-7; the D gene is possibly TRBD1 (5 bases). Trimming stripped 0 bases from V and 7 bases from J, with 13 bases between. Germline V gives CDR1 PRHDT, CDR2 FYEKMQ (reference sequence). The CDR3 contains 14 residues.

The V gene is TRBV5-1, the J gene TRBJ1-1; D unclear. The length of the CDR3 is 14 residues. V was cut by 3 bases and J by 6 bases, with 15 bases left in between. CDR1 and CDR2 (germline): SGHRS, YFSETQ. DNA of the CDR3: TGCGCCAGCAGCTCTGGTAGCGGTCGGGCTGAAGCTTTCTTT. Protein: CASSSGSGRAEAFF.

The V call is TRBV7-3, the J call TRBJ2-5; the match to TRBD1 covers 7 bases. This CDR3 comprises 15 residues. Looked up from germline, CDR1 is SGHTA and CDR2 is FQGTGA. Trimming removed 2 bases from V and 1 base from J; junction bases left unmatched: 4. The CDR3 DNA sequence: TGTGCCAGCAGCTTAGAGGGACAGAGCCAAGAGACCCAGTACTTC. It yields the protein CASSLEGQSQETQYF.

CDR3 bases: TGTGCCAGCAGTTTAGATCAGGGTCTGGGGATTGGGCCCCAGCATTTT. It encodes CASSLDQGLGIGPQHF. This chain joins TRBV28 and TRBJ1-5; the D gene is possibly TRBD1 (5 bases). CDR1 is MDHEN and CDR2 is SYDVKM in the germline V gene. With 2 bases removed from V and 9 bases from J, the gap between germline ends came to 20 bases. The CDR3 runs 16 residues.

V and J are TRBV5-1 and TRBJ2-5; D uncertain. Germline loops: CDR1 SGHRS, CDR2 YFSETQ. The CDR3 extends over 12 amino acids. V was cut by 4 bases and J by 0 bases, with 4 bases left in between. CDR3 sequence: CASSRYQETQYF. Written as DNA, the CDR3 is TGCGCCAGCAGCCGGTACCAAGAGACCCAGTACTTC.

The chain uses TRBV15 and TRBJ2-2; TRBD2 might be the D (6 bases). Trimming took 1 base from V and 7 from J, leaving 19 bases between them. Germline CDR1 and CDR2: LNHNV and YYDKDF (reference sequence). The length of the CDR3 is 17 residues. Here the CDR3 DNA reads TGTGCCACCAGCAGAGGAGGGGCGCGGAGGGATAACGGGGAGCTGTTTTTT. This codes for CATSRGGARRDNGELFF.

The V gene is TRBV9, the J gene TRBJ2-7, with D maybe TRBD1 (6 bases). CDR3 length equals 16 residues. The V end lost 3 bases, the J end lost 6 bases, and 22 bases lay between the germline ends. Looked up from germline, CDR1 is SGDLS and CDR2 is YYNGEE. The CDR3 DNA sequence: TGTGCCAGCAGCGCCCGAACAGGGTTCACGGCCGGCGAGCAGTACTTC. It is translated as CASSARTGFTAGEQYF.

CDR3 amino acids: CASSLAGTVGELFF. Written as DNA, the CDR3 is TGTGCCAGCAGCTTGGCCGGGACAGTCGGGGAGCTGTTTTTT. V is TRBV5-4 and J is TRBJ2-2, with 7 bases lining up with TRBD1. V trimming: 0 bases; J trimming: 7 bases; junction bases outside the gene matches: 3. The CDR3 has 14 amino acids. Germline CDR1 SGHNT, CDR2 YYREEE (reference sequence). Together with reference TRBV5-4 and TRBJ2-2, the CDR3 gives the full variable domain: ETGVTQSPTHLIKTRGQQVTLRCSSQSGHNTVSWYQQALGQGPQFIFQYYREEENGRGNFPPRFSGLQFPNYSSELNVNALELDDSALYLCASSLAGTVGELFFGEGSRLTVL.

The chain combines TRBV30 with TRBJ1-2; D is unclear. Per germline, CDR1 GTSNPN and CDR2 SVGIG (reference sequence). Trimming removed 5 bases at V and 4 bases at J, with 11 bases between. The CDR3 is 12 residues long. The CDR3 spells CAWAGRSYGYTF. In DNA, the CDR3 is TGTGCCTGGGCGGGTCGGTCCTATGGCTACACCTTC.

The CDR3 sequence is CAWSSGGIMGAGIYEQYF. As DNA, the CDR3 is TGTGCCTGGAGTTCTGGGGGAATTATGGGGGCAGGGATATACGAGCAGTACTTC. V gene TRBV30 combines with J gene TRBJ2-7; TRBD1 is a possible D gene (6 bases). Germline CDR1 and CDR2: GTSNPN and SVGIG (reference sequence). Trimming took off 2 bases at V and 4 bases at J, with 27 bases between the two ends. The length of the CDR3 is 18 residues. Variable domain in full (rest from reference TRBV30 and TRBJ2-7): SQTIHQWPATLVQPVGSPLSLECTVEGTSNPNLYWYRQAAGRGLQLLFYSVGIGQISSEVPQNLSASRPQDRQFILSSKKLLLSDSGFYLCAWSSGGIMGAGIYEQYFGPGTRLTVT.

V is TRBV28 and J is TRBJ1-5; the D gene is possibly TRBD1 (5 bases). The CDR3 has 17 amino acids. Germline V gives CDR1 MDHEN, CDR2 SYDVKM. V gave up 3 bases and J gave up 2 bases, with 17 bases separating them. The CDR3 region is CASSFSGNGLRNQPQHF. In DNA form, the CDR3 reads TGTGCCAGCAGTTTTTCAGGGAACGGTTTGCGCAATCAGCCCCAGCATTTT.

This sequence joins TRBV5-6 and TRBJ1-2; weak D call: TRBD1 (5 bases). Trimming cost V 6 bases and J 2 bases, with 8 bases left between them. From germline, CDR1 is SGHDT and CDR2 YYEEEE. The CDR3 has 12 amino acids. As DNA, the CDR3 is TGTGCCAGCACCAGACAGAACTATGGCTACACCTTC. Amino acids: CASTRQNYGYTF.

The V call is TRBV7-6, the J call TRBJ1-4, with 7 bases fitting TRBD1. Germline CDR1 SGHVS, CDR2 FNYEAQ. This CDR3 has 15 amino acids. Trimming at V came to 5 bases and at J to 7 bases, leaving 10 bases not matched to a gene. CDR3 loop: CASSPSTGILEKLFF. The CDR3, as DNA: TGTGCCAGCAGCCCATCGACAGGGATTCTTGAAAAACTGTTTTTT.

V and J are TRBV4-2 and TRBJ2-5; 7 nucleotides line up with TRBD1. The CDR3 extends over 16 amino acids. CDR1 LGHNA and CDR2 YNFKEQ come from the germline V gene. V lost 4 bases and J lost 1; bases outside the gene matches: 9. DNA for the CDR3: TGTGCCAGCAGCCCTCTCGTACAGGGGCCCCAAGAGACCCAGTACTTC. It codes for CASSPLVQGPQETQYF.

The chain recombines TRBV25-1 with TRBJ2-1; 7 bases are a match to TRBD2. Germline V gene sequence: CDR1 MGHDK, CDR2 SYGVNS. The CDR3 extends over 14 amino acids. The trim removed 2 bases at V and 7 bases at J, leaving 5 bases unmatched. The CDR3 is CASSEPASGNEQFF. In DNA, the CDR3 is TGTGCCAGCAGTGAACCGGCTAGCGGTAATGAGCAGTTCTTC. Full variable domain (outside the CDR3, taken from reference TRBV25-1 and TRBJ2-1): EADIYQTPRYLVIGTGKKITLECSQTMGHDKMYWYQQDPGMELHLIHYSYGVNSTEKGDLSSESTVSRIRTEHFPLTLESARPSHTSQYLCASSEPASGNEQFFGPGTRLTVL.

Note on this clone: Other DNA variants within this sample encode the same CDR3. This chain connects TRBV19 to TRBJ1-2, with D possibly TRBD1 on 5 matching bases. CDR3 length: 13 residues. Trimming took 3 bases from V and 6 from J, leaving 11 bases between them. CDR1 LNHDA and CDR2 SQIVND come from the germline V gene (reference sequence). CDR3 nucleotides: TGTGCCAGTAGTATTGGCCAGGGCGATGGCTACACCTTC. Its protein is CASSIGQGDGYTF.

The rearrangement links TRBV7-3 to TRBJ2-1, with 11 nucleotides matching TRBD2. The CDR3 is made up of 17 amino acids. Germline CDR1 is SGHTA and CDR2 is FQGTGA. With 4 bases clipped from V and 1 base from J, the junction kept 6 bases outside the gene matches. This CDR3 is CASSSHSGGVSYNEQFF. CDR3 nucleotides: TGTGCCAGCAGCTCCCATAGCGGGGGGGTATCCTACAATGAGCAGTTCTTC.